Listed below are T cell receptor beta chains from one sample, sequenced in a study of blood T cells in healthy people across ages. Via MiXCR, TCRdb re-called the 5' RACE reads, giving one row per CDR3 protein. Altogether 650,000 or so distinct CDR3 sequences are present, roughly half being singletons, with the ten largest covering about 13%. Sequences were obtained from blood. The receptors originated from a woman aged 80 or older in good health. CDR3s include the opening cysteine and the closing phenylalanine or tryptophan. D genes are given only for firm matches. Part of the rows lack a size; the others show once, few, many or a class for expanded clones.

J gene | D gene | V gene | CDR3 length | clone size | CDR3 DNA | CDR3 protein
TRBJ2-4 | - | TRBV6-6 | 12 | once | TGTGCCAGCACTCCATCTTTTGACATTCAGTACTTC | CASTPSFDIQYF
TRBJ2-5 | - | TRBV4-2 | 12 | many | TGTGCCAGCAGCCAAGGGCAGACAGCCTTGTACTTC | CASSQGQTALYF
TRBJ1-4 | - | TRBV6-4 | 15 | - | TGTGCCAACAGAAAACAGGGATGGACTAATGAAAAACTGTTTTTT | CANRKQGWTNEKLFF
TRBJ2-5 | - | TRBV7-2 | 15 | - | TGTGCCAGCAGCTTGGTGGGCAGGGTAGGCAATGAGCAGTACTTC | CASSLVGRVGNEQYF
TRBJ2-1 | TRBD2 | TRBV7-2 | 15 | - | TGTGCCAGCTCCCCTATAGCGGGAGTGTCCAATGAGCAGTTCTTC | CASSPIAGVSNEQFF
TRBJ2-1 | - | TRBV6-1 | 16 | few | TGTGCCAGCAGCGACAAGTTCATTGACCCCTACAATGAGCAGTTCTTC | CASSDKFIDPYNEQFF
TRBJ1-6 | - | TRBV12-3/TRBV12-4 | 17 | - | TGTGTCAGCAGTTTAGCACCCGAACCAGCCTATAATTCACCCCTCCACTTT | CVSSLAPEPAYNSPLHF
TRBJ2-1 | - | TRBV20-1 | 11 | many | TGCAGTGCTCATGCGGGGAGTGAGCAGTTCTTC | CSAHAGSEQFF
TRBJ1-1 | - | TRBV20-1 | 13 | once | TGCAGTGCTAGAGATAGACGGGACACTGAAGCTTTCTTT | CSARDRRDTEAFF
TRBJ1-2 | - | TRBV6-1 | 14 | few | TGTGCCAGCAGTGACACAGGGATAGGGTATGGCTACACCTTC | CASSDTGIGYGYTF
TRBJ2-3 | - | TRBV24-1 | 15 | few | TGTGCCACCAGTGATCAACAGGGCCGCACAGATACGCAGTATTTT | CATSDQQGRTDTQYF
TRBJ2-5 | - | TRBV20-1 | 13 | - | TGCAGTGCTGCCGGGACTCCCCAAGAGACCCAGTACTTC | CSAAGTPQETQYF
TRBJ2-3 | TRBD2 | TRBV12-3/TRBV12-4 | 15 | - | TGTGCCAGCACCCCGACCCGGGGGGGCACAGATACGCAGTATTTT | CASTPTRGGTDTQYF
TRBJ2-7 | TRBD1 | TRBV7-8 | 16 | many | TGTGCCAGCAGCTTAGGGGACAGGGTGAGCTCCTACGAGCAGTACTTC | CASSLGDRVSSYEQYF
TRBJ2-1 | - | TRBV28 | 15 | - | TGTGCCAGCAGTTTACCCGACTCTACCCACAATGAGCAGTTCTTC | CASSLPDSTHNEQFF
TRBJ2-1 | - | TRBV6-5 | 16 | - | TGTGCCAGCAGTTACTCAAACGGGGCCGGGAGTCAGGGTCAGTTCTTC | CASSYSNGAGSQGQFF
TRBJ2-3 | TRBD1 | TRBV27 | 19 | many | TGTGCCAGCGGGCCTGAGACAGGGGGTACCTTTTCTAGCACAGATACGCAGTATTTT | CASGPETGGTFSSTDTQYF
TRBJ1-2 | TRBD1 | TRBV4-1 | 15 | few | TGCGCCAGCAGCCTAGGACAGGGGGCTGGCTATGGCTACACCTTC | CASSLGQGAGYGYTF
TRBJ1-1 | - | TRBV5-1 | 14 | - | TGCGCCAGCAGCTTGGAGTGGGGTACTACTGAAGCTTTCTTT | CASSLEWGTTEAFF
TRBJ2-3 | - | TRBV7-2 | 13 | many | TGTGCCAGCAGCTTAGTATCGTTGGATACGCAGTATTTT | CASSLVSLDTQYF
TRBJ1-5 | TRBD1 | TRBV20-1 | 16 | - | TGCAGTGCCCCCAGGCGGGACAGGGGGCGGGATCAGCCCCAGCATTTT | CSAPRRDRGRDQPQHF
TRBJ2-3 | - | TRBV4-1 | 18 | many | TGCGCCAGCAGCCAAGATGGACGACAGGTAGCGGTCACAGATACGCAGTATTTT | CASSQDGRQVAVTDTQYF
TRBJ2-2 | TRBD2 | TRBV4-1 | 16 | - | TGCGCCAGCAGCCAAGGGGCTAGCGGTAACACCGGGGAGCTGTTTTTT | CASSQGASGNTGELFF
TRBJ2-1 | TRBD2 | TRBV29-1 | 15 | - | TGCAGCGTTGCAACGACTAGCGGGGGGGCCAATGAGCAGTTCTTC | CSVATTSGGANEQFF
TRBJ2-5 | - | TRBV7-7 | 14 | many | TGTGCTAGCAGCTCCCAGGGACCCCAAGAGACCCAGTACTTC | CASSSQGPQETQYF
TRBJ1-5 | - | TRBV21-1 | 16 | - | TGTGCCAGCAGCAAACGCAGGGGGATTAGCAATCAGCCCCAGCATTTT | CASSKRRGISNQPQHF
TRBJ1-5 | - | TRBV4-1 | 14 | once | TGCGCCAGCAGTCCTTTTGAGGTACATCAGCCCCAGCATTTT | CASSPFEVHQPQHF
TRBJ2-7 | TRBD2 | TRBV29-1 | 14 | many | TGCAGCGTTGCGGGACTAGCGGGAGTCTACGAGCAGTACTTC | CSVAGLAGVYEQYF
TRBJ2-7 | - | TRBV3-1 | 14 | few | TGTGCCAGCAGCCAAGACGAAAGGGGCGGCGAGCAGTACTTC | CASSQDERGGEQYF
TRBJ1-2 | - | TRBV15 | 15 | once | - | CTTSRTGGRGYGCTF
TRBJ2-1 | - | TRBV24-1 | 13 | - | TGTGCCACCAGGCGCGATGCCCACAATGAGCAGTTCTTC | CATRRDAHNEQFF
TRBJ2-3 | - | TRBV6-4 | 16 | many | TGTGCCAGCAGTGACGGGGGGCGGGGGCCCACAGATACGCAGTATTTT | CASSDGGRGPTDTQYF
TRBJ1-5 | TRBD1 | TRBV20-1 | 17 | few | TGCAGTGCCATTTGGGACAGTCGGGTTTTTGGCAATCAGCCCCAGCATTTT | CSAIWDSRVFGNQPQHF
TRBJ1-1 | TRBD1 | TRBV12-3/TRBV12-4 | 16 | - | TGTGCCAGCAGCCCAAGACAGGGGGGGACGAACACTGAAGCTTTCTTT | CASSPRQGGTNTEAFF
TRBJ2-1 | - | TRBV7-9 | 15 | once | TGTGCCAGCAGCCCAACTGTAACCTCCTACAATGAGCAGTTCTTC | CASSPTVTSYNEQFF
TRBJ1-1 | - | TRBV10-3 | 16 | - | TGTGCCATCAGTGAGTCGACTCCCGGCGACTACACTGAAGCTTTCTTT | CAISESTPGDYTEAFF
TRBJ1-1 | - | TRBV14 | 15 | once | TGTGCCAGCAGCCAATTCCAAACACCGGGACCTGAAGCTTTCTTT | CASSQFQTPGPEAFF
TRBJ2-7 | - | TRBV2 | 12 | - | TGTGCCAGCAAACGAACTAGTCGCGAGCAGTACTTC | CASKRTSREQYF
TRBJ1-2 | - | TRBV20-1 | 17 | many | TGCAGTGCTGGAGCGACAGGCCGAACGCGGGTTAACTATGGCTACACCTTC | CSAGATGRTRVNYGYTF
TRBJ2-5 | TRBD2 | TRBV4-3 | 15 | - | TGCGCCAGCAGCCACGGGGGGACTGTACAAGAGACCCAGTACTTC | CASSHGGTVQETQYF
TRBJ2-3 | - | TRBV12-3/TRBV12-4 | 12 | - | TGTGCCACCAGACTCGAGGAAGATACGCAGTATTTT | CATRLEEDTQYF
TRBJ2-1 | - | TRBV7-9 | 17 | many | TGTGCCAGCAGCTTCAGACCTGGGGGGAGCTCCTACAATGAGCAGTTCTTC | CASSFRPGGSSYNEQFF
TRBJ2-3 | TRBD2 | TRBV7-9 | 17 | - | TGTGCCAGCAGCTTCTCGGCGGGACTAGCGGGGACAGATACGCAGTATTTT | CASSFSAGLAGTDTQYF
TRBJ2-5 | - | TRBV29-1 | 13 | - | TGCAGCGTTATGGGGGATAGAAAGACTGAGCAGTACTTC | CSVMGDRKTEQYF
TRBJ2-7 | TRBD2 | TRBV25-1 | 17 | - | TGTGCCAGCAGTGAATTGGGCGGGGGGATCGGATCCTACGAGCAGTACTTC | CASSELGGGIGSYEQYF
TRBJ2-3 | TRBD2 | TRBV4-1 | 16 | - | TGCGCCAGCAGCCAAGAGCGGCGGGGGACGTACAATGAGCAGTATTTT | CASSQERRGTYNEQYF
TRBJ2-5 | - | TRBV5-1 | 15 | many | TGCGCCAGCAGCTTGGCTGCTACCTCGGGCGTGACCCAGTACTTC | CASSLAATSGVTQYF
TRBJ2-1 | TRBD2 | TRBV29-1 | 14 | many | TGCAGCTCAACCGGGACTAGCGGGAGCAATGAGCAGTTCTTC | CSSTGTSGSNEQFF
TRBJ2-3 | - | TRBV7-2 | 14 | - | TGTGCCAGCAGCTTAGACGGTGGGATGGGTACGCAGTATTTT | CASSLDGGMGTQYF
TRBJ2-6 | TRBD2 | TRBV12-3/TRBV12-4 | 18 | - | TGTGCCAGCAGTCCAACTAGCGGGATCGGATCTGGGGCCAACGTCCTGACTTTC | CASSPTSGIGSGANVLTF
TRBJ2-3 | - | TRBV10-3 | 16 | - | TGTGCCATCAGTGCCGAAGGACTTACTAGCACAGATACGCAGTATTTT | CAISAEGLTSTDTQYF
TRBJ2-2 | - | TRBV24-1 | 15 | - | TGTGCCACCAGTGCGTCCGGGCCCAACACCGGGGAGCTGTTTTTT | CATSASGPNTGELFF
TRBJ2-7 | TRBD1 | TRBV5-1 | 16 | - | TGCGCCAGCAGCCAGGACAGGGGGCGCAGGTCCTACGAGCAGTACTTC | CASSQDRGRRSYEQYF
TRBJ2-1 | TRBD2 | TRBV3-1 | 14 | - | TGTGCCAGCAGCCACTTCGGGGGAGGGAATGAGCAGTTCTTC | CASSHFGGGNEQFF
TRBJ2-3 | - | TRBV7-3 | 16 | few | TGTGCCAGCAGCCCGGGCGGGGCTACTCACGCAGATACGCAGTATTTT | CASSPGGATHADTQYF
TRBJ1-4 | - | TRBV9 | 16 | many | TGTGCCAGCAGCGTAGATCCAGCAGCAACTAATGAAAAACTGTTTTTT | CASSVDPAATNEKLFF
TRBJ2-2 | TRBD2 | TRBV20-1 | 16 | - | TGCAGTGCTAGAGATCGGGGCGGGAGCTCCACCGGGGAGCTGTTTTTT | CSARDRGGSSTGELFF
TRBJ2-1 | TRBD1 | TRBV20-1 | 15 | - | TGCAGTGCTACCTGGGACAGGGTCTCCTACAATGAGCAGTTCTTC | CSATWDRVSYNEQFF
TRBJ1-5 | - | TRBV25-1 | 16 | - | TGTGCCAGCAGACCACGACGCCTTTATAGCAATCAGCCCCAGCATTTT | CASRPRRLYSNQPQHF
TRBJ1-5 | TRBD1 | TRBV19 | 15 | once | TGTGCCAGTAGTATTGGGACAGAACGCAATCAGCCCCAGCATTTT | CASSIGTERNQPQHF